This T cell receptor beta chain was observed in a study of shared clonotypes between healthy human individuals. Unmatched junction bases numbered 7, after V lost 8 bases and J lost 4 bases. The CDR3 runs to 14 residues. CDR1 and CDR2 (germline): KGHSH, LQKENI. TCRdb's copy holds only in-frame clones and misses some; the assay was immunoSEQ multiplex PCR. The sample gives 450,000 to 500,000 clones, around 73% of which show up once; around 13% is in the top ten. The sample comprised PBMCs. This chain connects TRBV18 to TRBJ2-2; 7 bases agree with TRBD2. The TCR comes from a woman in her thirties or forties in good health. Some clones in this sample may be carry-over from other donors' samples. Written as DNA, the CDR3 is TGTGCCAGCCCCTTGGCGGGAGTCACCGGGGAGCTGTTTTTT. Translation: CASPLAGVTGELFF. Together with reference TRBV18 and TRBJ2-2, the CDR3 gives the full variable domain: NAGVMQNPRHLVRRRGQEARLRCSPMKGHSHVYWYRQLPEEGLKFMVYLQKENIIDESGMPKERFSAEFPKEGPSILRIQQVVRGDSAAYFCASPLAGVTGELFFGEGSRLTVL.